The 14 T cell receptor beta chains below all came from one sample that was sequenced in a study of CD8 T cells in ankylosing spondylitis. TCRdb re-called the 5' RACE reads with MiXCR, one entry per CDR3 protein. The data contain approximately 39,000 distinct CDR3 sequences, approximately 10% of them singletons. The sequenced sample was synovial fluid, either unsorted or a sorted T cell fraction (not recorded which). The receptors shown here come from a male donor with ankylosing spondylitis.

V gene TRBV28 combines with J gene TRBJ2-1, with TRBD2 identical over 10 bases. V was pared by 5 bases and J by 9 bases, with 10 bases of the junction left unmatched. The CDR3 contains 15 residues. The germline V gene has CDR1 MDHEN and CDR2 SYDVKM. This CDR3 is CASSGAGTSVLEQFF. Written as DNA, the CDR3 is TGTGCCAGCAGTGGTGCCGGGACTAGCGTCCTTGAGCAGTTCTTC. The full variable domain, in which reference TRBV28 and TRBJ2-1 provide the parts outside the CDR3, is DVKVTQSSRYLVKRTGEKVFLECVQDMDHENMFWYRQDPGLGLRLIYFSYDVKMKEKGDIPEGYSVSREKKERFSLILESASTNQTSMYLCASSGAGTSVLEQFFGPGTRLTVL.

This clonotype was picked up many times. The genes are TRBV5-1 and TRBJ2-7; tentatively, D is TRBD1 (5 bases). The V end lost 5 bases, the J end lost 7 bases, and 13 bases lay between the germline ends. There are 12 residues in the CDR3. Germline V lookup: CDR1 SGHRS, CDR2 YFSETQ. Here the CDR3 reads CASRTEGVEQYF. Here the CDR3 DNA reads TGCGCCAGCAGGACTGAAGGGGTTGAGCAGTACTTC.

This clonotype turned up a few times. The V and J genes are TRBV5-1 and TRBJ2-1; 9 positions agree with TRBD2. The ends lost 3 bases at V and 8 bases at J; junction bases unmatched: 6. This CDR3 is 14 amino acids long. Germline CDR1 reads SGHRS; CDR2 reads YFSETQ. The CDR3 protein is CASSSGTSIDEQFF. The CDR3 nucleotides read TGCGCCAGCAGCTCCGGGACTAGCATCGATGAGCAGTTCTTC. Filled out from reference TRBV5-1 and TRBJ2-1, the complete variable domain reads KAGVTQTPRYLIKTRGQQVTLSCSPISGHRSVSWYQQTPGQGLQFLFEYFSETQRNKGNFPGRFSGRQFSNSRSEMNVSTLELGDSALYLCASSSGTSIDEQFFGPGTRLTVL.

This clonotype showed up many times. The CDR3 nucleotides are TGTGCCAGCAGCCCCCCCGGGGGAGGAGGGACCGGGGAGCTGTTTTTT. Translated: CASSPPGGGGTGELFF. The chain couples TRBV9 to TRBJ2-2, with a possible D match to TRBD2 (6 bases). Trimming stripped 4 bases from V and 5 bases from J, with 18 bases between. This CDR3 is built from 16 residues. The germline gives CDR1 SGDLS, CDR2 YYNGEE.

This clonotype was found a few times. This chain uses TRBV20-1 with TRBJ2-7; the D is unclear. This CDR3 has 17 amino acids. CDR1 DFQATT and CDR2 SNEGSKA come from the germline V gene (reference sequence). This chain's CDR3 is CCARDKADGSKLREQYF. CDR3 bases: TGCTGCGCTAGAGATAAAGCAGACGGTAGTAAGCTTCGAGAGCAGTACTTC.

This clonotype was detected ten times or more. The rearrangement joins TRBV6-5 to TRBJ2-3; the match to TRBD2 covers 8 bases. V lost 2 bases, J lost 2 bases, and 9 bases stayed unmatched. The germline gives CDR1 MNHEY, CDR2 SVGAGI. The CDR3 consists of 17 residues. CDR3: CASSYGKTSALTDTQYF. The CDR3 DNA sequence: TGTGCCAGCAGTTACGGAAAGACTAGCGCCCTCACAGATACGCAGTATTTT.

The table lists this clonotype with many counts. CDR3 loop: CATTTGHQPQHF. CDR3 DNA sequence: TGTGCCACCACAACTGGCCATCAGCCCCAGCATTTT. The rearrangement uses TRBV12-3 or TRBV12-4 and TRBJ1-5; D not certain. There are 12 residues in the CDR3. Deletions cut 10 bases from V and 5 bases from J, with 12 bases between.

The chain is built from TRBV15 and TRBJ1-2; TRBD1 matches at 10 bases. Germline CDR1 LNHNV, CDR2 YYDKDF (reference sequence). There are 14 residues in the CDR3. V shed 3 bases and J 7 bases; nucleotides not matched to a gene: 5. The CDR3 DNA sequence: TGTGCCACCAGCAGCTTCCGGGACAGGGGTGGCTACACCTTC. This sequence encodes CATSSFRDRGGYTF.

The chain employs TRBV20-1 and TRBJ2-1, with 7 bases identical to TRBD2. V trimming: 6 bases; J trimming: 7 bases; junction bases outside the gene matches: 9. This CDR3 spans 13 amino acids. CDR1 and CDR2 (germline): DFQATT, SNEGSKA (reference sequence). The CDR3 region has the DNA TGCAGTGCAAACGGACCCGGGGGGAATGAGCAGTTCTTC. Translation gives CSANGPGGNEQFF.

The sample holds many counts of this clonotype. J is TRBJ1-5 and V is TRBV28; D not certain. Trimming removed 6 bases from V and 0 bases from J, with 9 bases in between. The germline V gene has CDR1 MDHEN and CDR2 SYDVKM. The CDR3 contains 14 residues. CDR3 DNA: TGTGCCAGCAGGACCCATATTAGCAATCAGCCCCAGCATTTT. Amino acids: CASRTHISNQPQHF.

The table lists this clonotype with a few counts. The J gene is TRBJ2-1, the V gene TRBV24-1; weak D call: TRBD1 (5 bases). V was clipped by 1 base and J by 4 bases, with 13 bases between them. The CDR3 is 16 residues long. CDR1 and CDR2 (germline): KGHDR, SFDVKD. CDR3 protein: CATSDFGQGLYNEQFF. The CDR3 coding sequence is TGTGCCACCAGTGATTTCGGACAAGGGTTATACAATGAGCAGTTCTTC.

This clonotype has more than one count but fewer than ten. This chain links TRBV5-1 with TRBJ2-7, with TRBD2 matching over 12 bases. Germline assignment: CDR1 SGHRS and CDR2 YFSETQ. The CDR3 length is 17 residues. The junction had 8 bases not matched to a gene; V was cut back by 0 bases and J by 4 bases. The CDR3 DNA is TGCGCCAGCAGCTTGGGGACTAGCGGGACTTCTATTTACGAGCAGTACTTC. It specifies CASSLGTSGTSIYEQYF. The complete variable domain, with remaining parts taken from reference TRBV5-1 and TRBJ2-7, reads KAGVTQTPRYLIKTRGQQVTLSCSPISGHRSVSWYQQTPGQGLQFLFEYFSETQRNKGNFPGRFSGRQFSNSRSEMNVSTLELGDSALYLCASSLGTSGTSIYEQYFGPGTRLTVT.

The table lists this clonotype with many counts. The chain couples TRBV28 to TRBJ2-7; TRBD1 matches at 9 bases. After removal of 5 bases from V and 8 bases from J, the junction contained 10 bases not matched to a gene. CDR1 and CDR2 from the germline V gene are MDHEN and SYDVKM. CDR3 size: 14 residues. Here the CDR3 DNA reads TGTGCCAGCAGTCCACCGGGACAGGGTGAGAAGCAGTACTTC. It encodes CASSPPGQGEKQYF.

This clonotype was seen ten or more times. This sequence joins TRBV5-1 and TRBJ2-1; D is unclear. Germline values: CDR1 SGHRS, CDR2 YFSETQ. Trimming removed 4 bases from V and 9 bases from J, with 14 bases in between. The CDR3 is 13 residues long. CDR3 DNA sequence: TGCGCCAGCAGCCTCTCCTCCCTAGGTGAGCAGTTCTTC. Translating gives CASSLSSLGEQFF.